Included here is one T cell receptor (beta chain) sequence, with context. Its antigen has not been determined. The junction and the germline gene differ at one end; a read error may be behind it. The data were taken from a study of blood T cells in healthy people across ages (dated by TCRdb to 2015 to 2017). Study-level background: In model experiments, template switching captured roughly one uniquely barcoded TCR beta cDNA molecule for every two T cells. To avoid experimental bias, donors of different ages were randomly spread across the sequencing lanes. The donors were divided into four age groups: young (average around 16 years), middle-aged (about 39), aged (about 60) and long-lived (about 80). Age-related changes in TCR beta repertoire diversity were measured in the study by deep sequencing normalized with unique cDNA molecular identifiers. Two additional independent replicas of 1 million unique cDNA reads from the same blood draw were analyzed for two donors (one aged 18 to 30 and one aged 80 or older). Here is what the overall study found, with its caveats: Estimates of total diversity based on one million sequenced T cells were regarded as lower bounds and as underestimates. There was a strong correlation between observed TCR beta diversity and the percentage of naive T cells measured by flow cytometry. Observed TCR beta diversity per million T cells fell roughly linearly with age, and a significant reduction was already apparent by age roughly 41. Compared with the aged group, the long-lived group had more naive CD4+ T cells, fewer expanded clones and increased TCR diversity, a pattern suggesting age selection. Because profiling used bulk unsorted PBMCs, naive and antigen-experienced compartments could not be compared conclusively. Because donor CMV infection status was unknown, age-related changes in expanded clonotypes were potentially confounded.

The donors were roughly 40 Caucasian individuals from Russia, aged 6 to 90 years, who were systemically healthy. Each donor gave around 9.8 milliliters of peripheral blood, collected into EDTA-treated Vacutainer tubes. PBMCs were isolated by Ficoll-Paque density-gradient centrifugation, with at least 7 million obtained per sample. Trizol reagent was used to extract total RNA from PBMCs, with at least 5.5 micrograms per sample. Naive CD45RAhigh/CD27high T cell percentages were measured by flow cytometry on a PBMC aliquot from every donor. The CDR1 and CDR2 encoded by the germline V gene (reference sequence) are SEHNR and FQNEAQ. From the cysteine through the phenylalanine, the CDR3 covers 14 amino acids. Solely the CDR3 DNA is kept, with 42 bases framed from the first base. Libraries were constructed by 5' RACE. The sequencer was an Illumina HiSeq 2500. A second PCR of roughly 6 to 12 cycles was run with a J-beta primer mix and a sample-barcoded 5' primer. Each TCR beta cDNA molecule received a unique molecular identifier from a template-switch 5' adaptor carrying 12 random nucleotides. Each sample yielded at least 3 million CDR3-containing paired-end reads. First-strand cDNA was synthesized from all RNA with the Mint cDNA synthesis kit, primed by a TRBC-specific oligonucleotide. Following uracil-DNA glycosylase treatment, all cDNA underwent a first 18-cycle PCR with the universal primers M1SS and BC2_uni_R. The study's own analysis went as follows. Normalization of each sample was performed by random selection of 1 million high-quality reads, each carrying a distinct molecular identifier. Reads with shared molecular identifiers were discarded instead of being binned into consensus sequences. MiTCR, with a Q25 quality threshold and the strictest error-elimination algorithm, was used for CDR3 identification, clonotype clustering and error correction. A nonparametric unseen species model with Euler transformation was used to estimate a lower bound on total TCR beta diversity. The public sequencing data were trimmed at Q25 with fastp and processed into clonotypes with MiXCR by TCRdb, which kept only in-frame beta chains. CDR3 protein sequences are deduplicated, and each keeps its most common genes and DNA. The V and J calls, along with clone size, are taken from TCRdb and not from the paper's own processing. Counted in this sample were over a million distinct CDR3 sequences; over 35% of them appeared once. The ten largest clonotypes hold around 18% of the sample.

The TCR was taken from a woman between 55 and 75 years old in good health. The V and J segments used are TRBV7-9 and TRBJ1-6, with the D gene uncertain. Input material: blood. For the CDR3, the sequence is CASILMQTNSPLHF. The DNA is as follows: TGTGCCAGCATCTTAATGCAGACCAATTCACCCCTCCACTTT.